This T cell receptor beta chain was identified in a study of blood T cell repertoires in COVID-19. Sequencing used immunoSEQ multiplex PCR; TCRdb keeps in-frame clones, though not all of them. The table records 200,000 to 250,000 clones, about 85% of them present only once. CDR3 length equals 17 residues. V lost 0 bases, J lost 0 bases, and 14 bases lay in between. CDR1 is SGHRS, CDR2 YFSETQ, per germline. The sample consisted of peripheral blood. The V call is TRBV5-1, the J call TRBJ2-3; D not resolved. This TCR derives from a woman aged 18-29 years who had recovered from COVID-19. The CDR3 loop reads CASSLVPRRLSTDTQYF. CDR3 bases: TGCGCCAGCAGCTTGGTCCCCCGCAGGCTAAGCACAGATACGCAGTATTTT.